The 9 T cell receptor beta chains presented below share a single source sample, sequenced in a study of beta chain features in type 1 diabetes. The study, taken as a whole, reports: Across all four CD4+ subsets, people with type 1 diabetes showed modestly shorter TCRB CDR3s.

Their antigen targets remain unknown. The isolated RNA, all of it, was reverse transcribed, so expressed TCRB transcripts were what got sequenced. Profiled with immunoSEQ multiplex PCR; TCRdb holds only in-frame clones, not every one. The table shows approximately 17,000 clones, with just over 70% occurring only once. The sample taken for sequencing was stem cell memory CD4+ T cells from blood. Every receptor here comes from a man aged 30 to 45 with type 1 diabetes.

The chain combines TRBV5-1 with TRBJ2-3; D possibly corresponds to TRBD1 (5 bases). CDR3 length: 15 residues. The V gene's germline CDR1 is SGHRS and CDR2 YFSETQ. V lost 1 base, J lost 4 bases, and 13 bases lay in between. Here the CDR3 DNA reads TGCGCCAGCAGCTTGTGGCAGGGCCTCGCAGATACGCAGTATTTT. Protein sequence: CASSLWQGLADTQYF. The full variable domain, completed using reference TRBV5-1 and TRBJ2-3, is KAGVTQTPRYLIKTRGQQVTLSCSPISGHRSVSWYQQTPGQGLQFLFEYFSETQRNKGNFPGRFSGRQFSNSRSEMNVSTLELGDSALYLCASSLWQGLADTQYFGPGTRLTVL.

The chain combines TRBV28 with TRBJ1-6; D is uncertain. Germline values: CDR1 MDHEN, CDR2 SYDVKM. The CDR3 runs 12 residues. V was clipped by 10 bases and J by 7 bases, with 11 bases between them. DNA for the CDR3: TGTGCCACTCGAGGATCGAATTCACCCCTCCACTTT. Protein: CATRGSNSPLHF. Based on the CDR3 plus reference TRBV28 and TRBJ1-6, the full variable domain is DVKVTQSSRYLVKRTGEKVFLECVQDMDHENMFWYRQDPGLGLRLIYFSYDVKMKEKGDIPEGYSVSREKKERFSLILESASTNQTSMYLCATRGSNSPLHFGNGTRLTVT.

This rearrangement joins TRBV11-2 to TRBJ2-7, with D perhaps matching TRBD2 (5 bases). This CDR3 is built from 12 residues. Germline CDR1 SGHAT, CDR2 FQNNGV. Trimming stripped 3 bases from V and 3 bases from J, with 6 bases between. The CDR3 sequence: CASSFAGYEQYF. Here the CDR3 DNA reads TGTGCCAGCAGCTTCGCGGGCTACGAGCAGTACTTC. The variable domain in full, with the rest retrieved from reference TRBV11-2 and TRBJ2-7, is EAGVAQSPRYKIIEKRQSVAFWCNPISGHATLYWYQQILGQGPKLLIQFQNNGVVDDSQLPKDRFSAERLKGVDSTLKIQPAKLEDSAVYLCASSFAGYEQYFGPGTRLTVT.

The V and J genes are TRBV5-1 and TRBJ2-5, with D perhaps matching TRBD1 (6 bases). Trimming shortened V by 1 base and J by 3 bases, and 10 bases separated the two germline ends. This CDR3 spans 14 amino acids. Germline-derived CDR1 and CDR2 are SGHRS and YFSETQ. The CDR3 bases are TGCGCCAGCAGCTTGCCAGGGGCTGAAGAGACCCAGTACTTC. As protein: CASSLPGAEETQYF.

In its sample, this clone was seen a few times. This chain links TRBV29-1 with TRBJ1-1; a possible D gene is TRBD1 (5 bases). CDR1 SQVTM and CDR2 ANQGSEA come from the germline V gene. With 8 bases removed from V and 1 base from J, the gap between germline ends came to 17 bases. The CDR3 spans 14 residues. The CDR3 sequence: CSMREGNGNTEAFF. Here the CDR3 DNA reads TGCAGCATGCGGGAGGGGAACGGGAACACTGAAGCTTTCTTT.

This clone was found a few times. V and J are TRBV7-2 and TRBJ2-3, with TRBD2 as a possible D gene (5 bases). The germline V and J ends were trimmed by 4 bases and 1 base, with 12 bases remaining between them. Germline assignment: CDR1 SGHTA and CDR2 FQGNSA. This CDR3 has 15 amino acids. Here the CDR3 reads CASSSTTPGTDTQYF. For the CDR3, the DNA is TGTGCCAGCAGCTCGACTACTCCAGGCACAGATACGCAGTATTTT.

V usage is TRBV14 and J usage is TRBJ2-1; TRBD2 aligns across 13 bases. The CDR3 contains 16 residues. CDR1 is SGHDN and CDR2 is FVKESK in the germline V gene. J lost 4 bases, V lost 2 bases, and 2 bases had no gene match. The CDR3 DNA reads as TGTGCCAGCAGCCAACTGGGACTAGCGGGGTACAATGAGCAGTTCTTC. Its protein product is CASSQLGLAGYNEQFF.

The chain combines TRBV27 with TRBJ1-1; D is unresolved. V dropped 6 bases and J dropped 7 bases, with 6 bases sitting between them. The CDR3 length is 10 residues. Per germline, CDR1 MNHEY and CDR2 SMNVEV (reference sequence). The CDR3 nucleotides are TGTGCCAGCAGCCCCTTTGAAGCTTTCTTT. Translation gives CASSPFEAFF.

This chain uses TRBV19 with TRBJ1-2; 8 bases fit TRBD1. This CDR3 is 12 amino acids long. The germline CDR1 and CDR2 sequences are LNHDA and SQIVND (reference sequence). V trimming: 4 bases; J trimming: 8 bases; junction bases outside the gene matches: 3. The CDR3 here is CASSTQGGGYTF. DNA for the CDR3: TGTGCCAGTAGTACACAGGGGGGAGGCTACACCTTC.